This TCR beta chain was captured in a study of neurological immune-mediated disorders. TCRdb independently ran MiXCR on the 5' RACE reads; one entry per CDR3 protein. The repertoire holds 80,000 to 100,000 distinct CDR3 sequences, with 5.8% as singletons. The sample's time point: longitudinal time-point 2. Ten or more counts support this clonotype. J gave up 4 bases and V 4 bases, and 3 bases lay outside the gene matches. This CDR3 has 14 amino acids. CDR1 and CDR2 from the germline V gene are SGHTA and FQGNSA. This TCR was recovered from a woman aged 55 to 70 with multiple sclerosis. Source material: PBMCs. The V gene is TRBV7-2, the J gene TRBJ2-5, with TRBD2 matching 10 bases. CDR3 DNA sequence: TGTGCCAGCAGCTCCCGACTAGCGGGAGAGACCCAGTACTTC. Protein: CASSSRLAGETQYF.